This TCR beta chain originates from a study of cytomegalovirus exposure and HLA in healthy donors. CDR1 is SGHVS and CDR2 is FNYEAQ in the germline V gene. V shed 5 bases and J 2 bases; nucleotides not matched to a gene: 3. The CDR3 has 14 amino acids. Study findings and constraints: In vitro testing confirmed three CMV-associated chains as specific for CMV antigens. As a later analysis showed, a missense DCLRE1C variant was linked to trimming of TCR beta V- and J-genes. Differences between HLA loci emerged in a later analysis of TCR association rates, with DRB1 most and HLA-C fewest.

About this clone itself: Its antigen is not identified. This same CDR3 is encoded by further DNA sequences in the sample.

This PCR relied on a set of 60 Vbeta primers and 13 Jbeta primers. Sequencing used immunoSEQ multiplex PCR; TCRdb keeps in-frame clones, though not all of them. The profile shows around 150,000 clones, around 68% of them singletons. The receptor comes from a man in his forties or fifties in good health and CMV-seronegative. The chain joins TRBV7-6 to TRBJ1-3, with 7 positions matching TRBD1. The sequenced material came from PBMCs. The CDR3 region is CASSQQGTGNTIYF. In DNA form, the CDR3 reads TGTGCCAGCAGCCAACAGGGGACTGGAAACACCATATATTTT.